This T cell receptor (beta chain) was recorded in a study of shared clonotypes between healthy human individuals. Overall study results and limits: Sequencing depth was a factor that was expected to affect clonotype sharing among donors.

CD45RA+ naive and CD45RA-negative memory subsets were separated from CD4+ cells. The data were produced by immunoSEQ multiplex PCR, yet TCRdb's version contains in-frame clones alone and is incomplete. The data show almost 750,000 clones, with roughly 72% seen just once and more than 1.5% held by the top ten. Turning to this clone: Its antigen remains unidentified.

CDR1 SGHRS and CDR2 YFSETQ come from the germline V gene. With V trimmed by 1 base and J by 11 bases, 14 bases remained unmatched. CDR3 length: 16 residues. The J gene is TRBJ2-1, the V gene TRBV5-1; 8 nucleotides align to TRBD2. The sequence came from a woman in her thirties in good health. Specimen: memory CD4+ T cells sorted from blood. This sample's subset: CD45RA-negative fraction. CDR3 in amino acids: CASSLRGSGVPPKQFF. The CDR3 DNA reads as TGCGCCAGCAGCTTGCGAGGTAGCGGGGTTCCTCCGAAGCAGTTCTTC. The whole variable domain, remainder taken from reference TRBV5-1 and TRBJ2-1, is KAGVTQTPRYLIKTRGQQVTLSCSPISGHRSVSWYQQTPGQGLQFLFEYFSETQRNKGNFPGRFSGRQFSNSRSEMNVSTLELGDSALYLCASSLRGSGVPPKQFFGPGTRLTVL.